These 22 T cell receptor beta chains originate from one sample sequenced in a study of blood T cell repertoires in COVID-19. Some clones are missing from TCRdb's copy, which holds only in-frame ones; the method was immunoSEQ multiplex PCR. The table records 150,000 to 200,000 clones, roughly four fifths of them present only once. Sequenced input: peripheral blood. These receptor sequences come from an older woman with COVID-19, enrolled during active disease.

This CDR3 reads CASSGSTNTGELFF. CDR3 DNA: TGTGCCAGCAGTGGCAGTACAAACACCGGGGAGCTGTTTTTT. This chain uses TRBV21-1 with TRBJ2-2; TRBD1 is the table's D call, not checked against the DNA. TRBV21-1 is labeled a pseudogene. This CDR3 is built from 14 residues.

This chain joins TRBV29-1 and TRBJ2-3; possible D gene TRBD1, 6 bases. The CDR3 contains 14 residues. Germline V gene lookup returns CDR1 SQVTM and CDR2 ANQGSEA. V was trimmed by 4 bases and J by 0 bases, leaving 11 bases between them. CDR3: CSVAGAKSTDTQYF. CDR3 DNA sequence: TGCAGCGTTGCAGGGGCTAAAAGCACAGATACGCAGTATTTT.

The chain combines TRBV27 with TRBJ1-6; TRBD1 matches at 7 bases. Germline V CDR1 and CDR2: MNHEY, SMNVEV (reference sequence). V shed 6 bases and J 8 bases; nucleotides not matched to a gene: 10. CDR3 length equals 15 residues. CDR3 bases: TGTGCCAGCAGCCAATACAGGGGTAGGGATTCACCCCTCCACTTT. Protein product: CASSQYRGRDSPLHF.

This clone has only a few counts. V usage is TRBV7-3 and J usage is TRBJ1-2, with D possibly TRBD1 on 6 matching bases. In germline, CDR1 is SGHTA, CDR2 FQGTGA. V shed 5 bases and J shed 7 bases, with 11 bases lying between them. The CDR3 runs to 12 residues. DNA for the CDR3: TGTGCCAGCAGCACAGGGTCTTTTGGCTACACCTTC. It translates to CASSTGSFGYTF.

V and J are TRBV29-1 and TRBJ2-1, with 10 bases matching TRBD2. The V gene's germline CDR1 is SQVTM and CDR2 ANQGSEA. V shed 5 bases, J shed 9 bases, and the junction held 7 bases outside the gene matches. The CDR3 length is 13 residues. Written as DNA, the CDR3 is TGCAGCGTTCGGGAACTAGCGGGAATTGAGCAGTTCTTC. Translating it yields CSVRELAGIEQFF.

V is TRBV28 and J is TRBJ2-7, with D maybe TRBD1 (5 bases). The V and J ends lost 3 bases and 2 bases respectively, with 14 bases between them. The CDR3 contains 15 residues. In germline, CDR1 is MDHEN, CDR2 SYDVKM. The CDR3 loop reads CASSLVAGLTYEQYF. For the CDR3, the DNA is TGTGCCAGCAGTTTGGTTGCAGGGTTGACCTACGAGCAGTACTTC. The variable domain in full, completed from reference TRBV28 and TRBJ2-7, reads DVKVTQSSRYLVKRTGEKVFLECVQDMDHENMFWYRQDPGLGLRLIYFSYDVKMKEKGDIPEGYSVSREKKERFSLILESASTNQTSMYLCASSLVAGLTYEQYFGPGTRLTVT.

The chain joins TRBV2 to TRBJ1-1; 12 bases are a match to TRBD1. Unmatched junction bases numbered 11, after V lost 8 bases and J lost 4 bases. The CDR3 is 16 amino acids. Germline values: CDR1 SNHLY, CDR2 FYNNEI. The CDR3 sequence is CASDRDRGRPGTEAFF. CDR3 sequence (DNA): TGTGCCAGCGACCGGGACAGGGGGCGCCCGGGCACTGAAGCTTTCTTT.

The chain has TRBV18 and TRBJ2-6; D is perhaps TRBD1 (6 bases). Trimming pared 3 bases from V and 1 base from J, leaving 7 bases between. Germline loops: CDR1 KGHSH, CDR2 LQKENI. The CDR3 totals 15 residues. CDR3 amino acids: CASSPQGSGANVLTF. Here the CDR3 DNA reads TGTGCCAGCTCACCTCAGGGGTCTGGGGCCAACGTCCTGACTTTC.

A note on this clone: Distinct nucleotide sequences in the sample also encode this CDR3. The chain recombines TRBV28 with TRBJ2-7; possible D gene TRBD2, 5 bases. Per germline, CDR1 MDHEN and CDR2 SYDVKM. Between the trimmed V and J ends, which lost 3 bases and 2 bases, there was a span of 5 bases. CDR3 length equals 12 residues. The CDR3 region has the DNA TGTGCCAGCAGTTTCGGGGCCTACGAGCAGTACTTC. Protein: CASSFGAYEQYF.

The rearrangement links TRBV2 to TRBJ1-1; weak D call: TRBD1 (5 bases). CDR3 length: 14 residues. CDR1 SNHLY and CDR2 FYNNEI come from the germline V gene. V was pared by 6 bases and J by 6 bases, with 17 bases between. CDR3 in DNA: TGTGCCAGCAGACGGACTCTGGGGGGGGCTGAAGCTTTCTTT. This encodes CASRRTLGGAEAFF. The variable domain in full, completed from reference TRBV2 and TRBJ1-1, reads EPEVTQTPSHQVTQMGQEVILRCVPISNHLYFYWYRQILGQKVEFLVSFYNNEISEKSEIFDDQFSVERPDGSNFTLKIRSTKLEDSAMYFCASRRTLGGAEAFFGQGTRLTVV.

This rearrangement joins TRBV7-2 to TRBJ2-7; 9 bases line up with TRBD2. CDR3 length: 14 amino acids. The germline CDR1 and CDR2 sequences are SGHTA and FQGNSA. V shed 5 bases and J 4 bases; nucleotides not matched to a gene: 6. Here the CDR3 DNA reads TGTGCCAGCAGCCCAAGCGGGAGGAGGTACGAGCAGTACTTC. Protein product: CASSPSGRRYEQYF. The full variable domain, completed using reference TRBV7-2 and TRBJ2-7, is GAGVSQSPSNKVTEKGKDVELRCDPISGHTALYWYRQSLGQGLEFLIYFQGNSAPDKSGLPSDRFSAERTGGSVSTLTIQRTQQEDSAVYLCASSPSGRRYEQYFGPGTRLTVT.

The chain uses TRBV5-1 and TRBJ2-3, with a weak D call TRBD2 (6 bases). The CDR3 spans 15 residues. The ends were cut back, 2 bases at V and 2 bases at J, with 12 bases in the middle. Germline V gene sequence: CDR1 SGHRS, CDR2 YFSETQ. CDR3 sequence: CASSFLGGDTDTQYF. CDR3 in DNA: TGCGCCAGCAGCTTCCTCGGCGGGGACACAGATACGCAGTATTTT.

The chain uses TRBV5-1 and TRBJ1-1; possibly TRBD1 for D (6 bases). Germline V gene sequence: CDR1 SGHRS, CDR2 YFSETQ. The CDR3 spans 15 residues. V lost 1 base to trimming and J lost 6 bases, with 16 bases between them. The chain's CDR3 is CASSLTGRVLPEAFF. In DNA, the CDR3 is TGCGCCAGCAGCTTGACAGGGAGAGTGCTCCCTGAAGCTTTCTTT.

The V and J genes are TRBV5-4 and TRBJ2-7; 9 nucleotides agree with TRBD1. The CDR3 consists of 14 residues. CDR1 and CDR2 from the germline V gene are SGHNT and YYREEE (reference sequence). J gave up 6 bases and V 1 base, and 5 bases lay outside the gene matches. The CDR3 loop reads CASSLNRGRGEQYF. In DNA form, the CDR3 reads TGTGCCAGCAGCTTGAACAGGGGGCGAGGCGAGCAGTACTTC.

The V gene is TRBV24-1, the J gene TRBJ2-5, with 7 nucleotides matching TRBD1. Germline trimming cut 3 bases from V and 4 bases from J; bases unmatched to any gene: 10. This CDR3 region has 16 residues. Germline V gene lookup returns CDR1 KGHDR and CDR2 SFDVKD. CDR3 nucleotides: TGTGCCACCAGTGATATGACAGGGTTCGCCAGAGAGACCCAGTACTTC. Translating it yields CATSDMTGFARETQYF.

Turning to this clone: At the DNA level, this CDR3 is encoded by other sequences in the same sample as well. The chain joins TRBV29-1 to TRBJ2-7; 10 nucleotides agree with TRBD1. V gave up 6 bases and J gave up 7 bases; unmatched junction bases: 9. Germline V CDR1 and CDR2: SQVTM, ANQGSEA. The CDR3 has 13 residues. The CDR3 region is CSVGGQGTGEQYF. The CDR3 coding sequence is TGCAGCGTGGGGGGACAGGGGACTGGTGAGCAGTACTTC.

The rearrangement links TRBV10-3 to TRBJ2-3; TRBD2 matches 14 bases. In germline, CDR1 is ENHRY, CDR2 SYGVKD. The CDR3 contains 19 residues. V lost 6 bases to trimming and J lost 0 bases; unmatched junction nucleotides: 11. Here the CDR3 reads CAIRGTSGSLPRSTDTQYF. The CDR3 nucleotides are TGTGCCATCAGGGGGACTAGCGGGAGCCTCCCTCGTAGCACAGATACGCAGTATTTT.

The genes are TRBV18 and TRBJ1-1; 8 bases agree with TRBD1. The V gene end was trimmed by 4 bases and the J gene end by 0 bases; junction bases not matched to a gene: 7. This CDR3 has 16 residues. Germline assignment: CDR1 KGHSH and CDR2 LQKENI. As DNA, the CDR3 is TGTGCCAGCTCACTAAACGGACAGGGATTGAACACTGAAGCTTTCTTT. It translates to CASSLNGQGLNTEAFF.

This clone was found once. This sequence joins TRBV5-1 and TRBJ1-1, with D perhaps matching TRBD1 (5 bases). Trimming took off 4 bases at V and 0 bases at J, with 10 bases between the two ends. The CDR3 spans 14 residues. Germline V CDR1 and CDR2: SGHRS, YFSETQ. The CDR3 protein is CASSTGLMNTEAFF. The CDR3 DNA is TGCGCCAGCAGCACGGGACTTATGAACACTGAAGCTTTCTTT.

V gene TRBV5-4 combines with J gene TRBJ2-5; the match to TRBD2 covers 7 bases. Germline V gene data show CDR1 as SGHNT and CDR2 as YYREEE (reference sequence). Germline trimming cut 2 bases from V and 1 base from J; bases unmatched to any gene: 11. The CDR3 is 17 residues long. The CDR3 loop reads CASSFSLSGNLQETQYF. The CDR3 DNA reads as TGTGCCAGCAGCTTCTCTTTAAGCGGGAACCTCCAAGAGACCCAGTACTTC.

The chain employs TRBV6-5 and TRBJ1-2; 7 positions match TRBD1. The V gene's germline CDR1 is MNHEY and CDR2 SVGAGI. The CDR3 length is 15 residues. After removal of 6 bases from V and 2 bases from J, the junction contained 9 bases not matched to a gene. CDR3 coding DNA: TGTGCCAGCAGAGACAGGGACGGACCGAACTATGGCTACACCTTC. Translated: CASRDRDGPNYGYTF.

The chain is built from TRBV6-2 or TRBV6-3 and TRBJ2-1, with 10 bases identical to TRBD2. Looked up from germline, CDR1 is MNHEY and CDR2 is SVGEGT. The CDR3 sequence is 15 residues long. The junction had 2 bases not matched to a gene; V was cut back by 2 bases and J by 4 bases. CDR3 sequence reads: CASSYLAGAYNEQFF. The CDR3 nucleotides read TGTGCCAGCAGTTACCTAGCGGGAGCGTACAATGAGCAGTTCTTC.